This TCR beta chain was sequenced during a study of cytomegalovirus exposure and HLA in healthy donors. Assay: immunoSEQ multiplex PCR; the TCRdb copy retains only in-frame clones and omits some. The table has roughly 120,000 clones, about nine tenths seen once; the top ten hold approximately 2%. This clone was observed a handful of times. The antigen is unknown. V lost 3 bases and J 7 bases, leaving 9 bases between the germline ends. The germline CDR1 and CDR2 sequences are GTSNPN and SVGIG (reference sequence). The CDR3 is 11 residues long. Notes on the study in general: A classifier reportedly called cytomegalovirus status with high sensitivity and specificity.

Specimen: PBMCs. The TCR originated in a woman aged 18-29 years in good health and CMV-seronegative. The chain uses TRBV30 and TRBJ1-2; D gene unclear. The CDR3 is CAWRGGLGYTF. CDR3 coding DNA: TGTGCCTGGAGAGGAGGCCTTGGCTACACCTTC.